This paragraph reports one T cell receptor beta chain. The antigen is undetermined. These data are taken from a study of metastatic and nonmetastatic thyroid tumors. About the study: Across peripheral blood and tumor or nodule tissue samples taken from malignant and benign thyroid patients, the repertoires were compared with one another.

V shed 5 bases and J 1 base; nucleotides not matched to a gene: 11. The CDR3 is made up of 17 amino acids. Germline CDR1 SGHVS, CDR2 FQNEAQ. Using MiXCR, TCRdb reanalyzed the PCR reads. Here the sample spans 13,000 or so clones, almost 30% being singletons. All patients were untreated before thyroid surgery. Broader study findings: Reported TCR beta diversity, measured in blood and tumor, was significantly higher for malignant thyroid tumors than for benign nodules.

The sequence came from a female donor with papillary thyroid cancer or a benign thyroid nodule (not recorded which). Some clones in this sample may be carry-over from other donors' samples. The genes are TRBV7-8 and TRBJ2-5, with 9 bases aligning to TRBD2. Sequencing was performed on blood. DNA for the CDR3: TGTGCCAGCAGCCGCCACCGGGCTAGCGGGATCCAAGAGACCCAGTACTTC. The encoded protein is CASSRHRASGIQETQYF. Full variable domain (rest looked up from reference TRBV7-8 and TRBJ2-5): GAGVSQSPRYKVAKRGQDVALRCDPISGHVSLFWYQQALGQGPEFLTYFQNEAQLDKSGLPSDRFFAERPEGSVSTLKIQRTQQEDSAVYLCASSRHRASGIQETQYFGPGTRLLVL.